This T cell receptor beta chain originates from a study of cytomegalovirus exposure and HLA in healthy donors. The study's findings and limits: A later analysis showed that HLA-associated TCR beta chains had undergone more clonal expansion than equally common others.

Primers: 60 Vbeta forward and 13 Jbeta reverse. The repertoire was sequenced with immunoSEQ multiplex PCR; TCRdb's copy has only in-frame clones and lacks some. The sample lists fewer than 200,000 clones; 75% were seen once. A remark on this clone: Its matching antigen is unknown.

Likely unrecorded immune exposures existed in these nominally healthy donors. With 2 bases clipped from V and 8 bases from J, the junction kept 10 bases outside the gene matches. CDR3 length: 15 residues. Per the germline V gene, CDR1 is MRHNA and CDR2 is SNTAGT. Material: PBMCs. The TCR originated in a male donor in good health and CMV-seronegative. The V gene is TRBV6-4, the J gene TRBJ1-2; 8 bases agree with TRBD1. The CDR3 DNA is TGTGCCAGCAGTGACGGGGACAGGACATCTCAGGGCTACACCTTC. As protein: CASSDGDRTSQGYTF.